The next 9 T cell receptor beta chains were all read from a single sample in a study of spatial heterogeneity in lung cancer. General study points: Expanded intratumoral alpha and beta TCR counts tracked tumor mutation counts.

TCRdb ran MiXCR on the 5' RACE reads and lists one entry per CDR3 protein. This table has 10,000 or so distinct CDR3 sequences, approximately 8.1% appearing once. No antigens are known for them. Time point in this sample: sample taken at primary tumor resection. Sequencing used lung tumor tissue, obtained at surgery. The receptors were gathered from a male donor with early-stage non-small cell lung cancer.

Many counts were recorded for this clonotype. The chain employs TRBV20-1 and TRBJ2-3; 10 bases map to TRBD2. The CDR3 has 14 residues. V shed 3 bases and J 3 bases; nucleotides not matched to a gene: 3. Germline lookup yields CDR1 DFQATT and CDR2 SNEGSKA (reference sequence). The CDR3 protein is CSASPSGRTDTQYF. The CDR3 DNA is TGCAGTGCTAGCCCTAGCGGGAGAACAGATACGCAGTATTTT.

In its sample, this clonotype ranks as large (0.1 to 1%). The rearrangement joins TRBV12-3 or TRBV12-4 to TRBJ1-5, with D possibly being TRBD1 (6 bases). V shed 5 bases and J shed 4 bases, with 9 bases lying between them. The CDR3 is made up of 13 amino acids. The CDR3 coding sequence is TGTGCCAGCAGTGCCGACAGGAATCAGCCCCAGCATTTT. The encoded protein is CASSADRNQPQHF.

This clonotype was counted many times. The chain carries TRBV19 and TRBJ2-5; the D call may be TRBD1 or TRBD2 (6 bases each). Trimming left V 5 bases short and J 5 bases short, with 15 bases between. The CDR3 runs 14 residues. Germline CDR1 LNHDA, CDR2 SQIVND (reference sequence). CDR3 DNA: TGTGCCAGTAGTCTCGGGGGCACCCATGAGACCCAGTACTTC. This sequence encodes CASSLGGTHETQYF.

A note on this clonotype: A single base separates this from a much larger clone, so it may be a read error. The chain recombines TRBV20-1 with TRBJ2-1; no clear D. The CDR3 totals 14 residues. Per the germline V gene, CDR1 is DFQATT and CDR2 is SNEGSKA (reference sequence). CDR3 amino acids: CSAGPLSSYDEQFF. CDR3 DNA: TGCAGTGCGGGTCCCCTGAGCTCCTACGATGAGCAGTTCTTC.

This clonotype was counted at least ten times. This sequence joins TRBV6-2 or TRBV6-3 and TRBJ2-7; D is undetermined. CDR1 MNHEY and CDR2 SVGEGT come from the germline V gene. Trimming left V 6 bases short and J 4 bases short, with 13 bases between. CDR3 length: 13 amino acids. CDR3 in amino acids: CASSYTWGYEQYF. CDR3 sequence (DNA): TGTGCCAGCAGCTACACGTGGGGTTACGAGCAGTACTTC.

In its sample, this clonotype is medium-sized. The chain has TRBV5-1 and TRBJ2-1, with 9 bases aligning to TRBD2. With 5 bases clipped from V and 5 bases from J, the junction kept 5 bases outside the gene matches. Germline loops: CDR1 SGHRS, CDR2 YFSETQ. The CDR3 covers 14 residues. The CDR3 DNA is TGCGCCAGCAGTGACCGGACTAGCGACAATGAGCAGTTCTTC. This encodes CASSDRTSDNEQFF.

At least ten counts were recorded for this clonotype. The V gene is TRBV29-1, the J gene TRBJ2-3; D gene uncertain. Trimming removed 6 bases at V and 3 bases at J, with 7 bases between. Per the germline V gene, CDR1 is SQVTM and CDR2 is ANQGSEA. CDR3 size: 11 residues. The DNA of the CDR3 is TGCAGCGTCGAGAAGACAGATACGCAGTATTTT. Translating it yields CSVEKTDTQYF.

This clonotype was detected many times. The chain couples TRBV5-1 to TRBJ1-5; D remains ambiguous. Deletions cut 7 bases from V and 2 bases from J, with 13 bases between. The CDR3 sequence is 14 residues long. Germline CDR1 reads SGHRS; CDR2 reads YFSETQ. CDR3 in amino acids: CASALRGGNQPQHF. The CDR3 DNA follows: TGCGCCAGCGCCTTGCGGGGAGGCAATCAGCCCCAGCATTTT.

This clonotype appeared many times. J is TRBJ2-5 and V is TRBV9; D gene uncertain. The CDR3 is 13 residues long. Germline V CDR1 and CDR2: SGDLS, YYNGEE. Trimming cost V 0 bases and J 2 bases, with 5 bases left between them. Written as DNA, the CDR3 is TGTGCCAGCAGCGTAGACCAGCAAGAGACCCAGTACTTC. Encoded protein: CASSVDQQETQYF.